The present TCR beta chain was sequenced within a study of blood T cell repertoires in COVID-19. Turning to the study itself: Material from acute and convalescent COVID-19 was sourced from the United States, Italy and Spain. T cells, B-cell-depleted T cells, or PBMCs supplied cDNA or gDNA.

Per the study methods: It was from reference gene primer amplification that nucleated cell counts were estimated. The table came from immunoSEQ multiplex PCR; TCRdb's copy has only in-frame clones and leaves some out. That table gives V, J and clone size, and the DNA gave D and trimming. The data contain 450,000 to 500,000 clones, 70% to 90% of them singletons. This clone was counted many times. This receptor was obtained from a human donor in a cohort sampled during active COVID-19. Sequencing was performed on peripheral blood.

The CDR3 DNA is TGCAGCGTTGGGACTAGCGGGATCTATGAGCAGTTCTTC. Its protein product is CSVGTSGIYEQFF. The chain carries TRBV29-1 and TRBJ2-1; TRBD2 matches at 12 bases. Per germline, CDR1 SQVTM and CDR2 ANQGSEA. CDR3 size: 13 residues. Losses at the gene ends were 4 bases for V and 8 bases for J; bases not matched to a gene: 3.